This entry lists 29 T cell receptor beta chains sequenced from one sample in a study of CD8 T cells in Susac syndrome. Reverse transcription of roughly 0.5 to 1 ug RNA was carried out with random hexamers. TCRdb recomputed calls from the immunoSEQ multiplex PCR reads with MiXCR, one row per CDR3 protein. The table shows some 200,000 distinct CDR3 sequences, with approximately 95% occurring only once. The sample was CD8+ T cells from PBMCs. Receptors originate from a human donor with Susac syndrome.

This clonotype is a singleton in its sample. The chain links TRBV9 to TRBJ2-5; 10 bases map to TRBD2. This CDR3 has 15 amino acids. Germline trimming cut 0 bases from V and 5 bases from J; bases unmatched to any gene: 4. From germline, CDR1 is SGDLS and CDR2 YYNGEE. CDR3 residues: CASSVGDSGGETQYF. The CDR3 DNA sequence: TGTGCCAGCAGCGTAGGGGATAGCGGGGGGGAGACCCAGTACTTC.

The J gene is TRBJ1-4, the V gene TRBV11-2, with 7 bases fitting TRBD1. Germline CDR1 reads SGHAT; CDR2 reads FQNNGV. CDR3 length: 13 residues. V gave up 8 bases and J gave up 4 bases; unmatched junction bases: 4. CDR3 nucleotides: TGTGCCAGCGGACAGGAATATAATGAAAAACTGTTTTTT. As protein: CASGQEYNEKLFF.

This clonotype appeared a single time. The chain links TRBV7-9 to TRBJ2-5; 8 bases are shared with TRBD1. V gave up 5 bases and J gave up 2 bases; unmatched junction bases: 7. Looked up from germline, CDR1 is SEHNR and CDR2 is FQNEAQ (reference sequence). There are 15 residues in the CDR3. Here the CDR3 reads CASSPTWTGQETQYF. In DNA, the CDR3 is TGTGCCAGCAGCCCCACATGGACAGGGCAAGAGACCCAGTACTTC.

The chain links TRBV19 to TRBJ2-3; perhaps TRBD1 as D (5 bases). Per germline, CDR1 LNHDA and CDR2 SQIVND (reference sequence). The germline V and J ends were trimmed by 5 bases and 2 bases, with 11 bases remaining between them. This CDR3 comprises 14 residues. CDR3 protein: CASSPGHYTDTQYF. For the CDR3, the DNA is TGTGCCAGTAGTCCTGGACATTACACAGATACGCAGTATTTT.

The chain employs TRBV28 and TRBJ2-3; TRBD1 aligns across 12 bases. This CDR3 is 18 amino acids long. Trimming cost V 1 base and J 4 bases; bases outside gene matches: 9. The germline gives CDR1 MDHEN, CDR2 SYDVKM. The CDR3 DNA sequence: TGTGCCAGCAGTTTATCCAGATCCGGGACAGGGGGCGCAGATACGCAGTATTTT. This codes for CASSLSRSGTGGADTQYF.

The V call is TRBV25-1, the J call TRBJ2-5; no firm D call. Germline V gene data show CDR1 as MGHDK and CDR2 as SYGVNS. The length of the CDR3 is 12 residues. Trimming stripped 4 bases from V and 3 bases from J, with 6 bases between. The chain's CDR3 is CASSATEETQYF. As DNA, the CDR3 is TGTGCCAGCAGTGCTACTGAAGAGACCCAGTACTTC.

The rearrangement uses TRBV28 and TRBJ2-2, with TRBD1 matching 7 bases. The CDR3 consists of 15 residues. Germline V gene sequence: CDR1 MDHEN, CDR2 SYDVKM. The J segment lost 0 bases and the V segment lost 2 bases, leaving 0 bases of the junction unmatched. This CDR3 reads CASSLGTANTGELFF. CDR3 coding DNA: TGTGCCAGCAGTTTAGGGACAGCGAACACCGGGGAGCTGTTTTTT.

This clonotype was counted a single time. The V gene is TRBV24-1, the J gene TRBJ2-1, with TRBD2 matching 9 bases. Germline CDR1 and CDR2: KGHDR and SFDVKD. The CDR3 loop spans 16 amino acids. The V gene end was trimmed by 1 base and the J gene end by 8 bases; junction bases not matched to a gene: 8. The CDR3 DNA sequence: TGTGCCACCAGTGATTTCACCGGGACTAGCAACCATGAGCAGTTCTTC. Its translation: CATSDFTGTSNHEQFF.

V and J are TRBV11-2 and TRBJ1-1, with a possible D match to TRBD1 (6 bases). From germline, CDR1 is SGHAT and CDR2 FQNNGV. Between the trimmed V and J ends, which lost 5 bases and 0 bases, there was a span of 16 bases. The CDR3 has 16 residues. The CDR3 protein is CASSLGQTVMNTEAFF. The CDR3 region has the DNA TGTGCCAGCAGCCTCGGACAGACCGTAATGAACACTGAAGCTTTCTTT.

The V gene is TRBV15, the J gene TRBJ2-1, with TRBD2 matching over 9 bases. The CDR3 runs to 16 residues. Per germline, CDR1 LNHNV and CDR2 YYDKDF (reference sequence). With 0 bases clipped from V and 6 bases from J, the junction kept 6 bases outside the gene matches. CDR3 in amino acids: CATSRDAGGKGNEQFF. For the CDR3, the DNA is TGTGCCACCAGCAGAGATGCGGGGGGGAAGGGCAATGAGCAGTTCTTC.

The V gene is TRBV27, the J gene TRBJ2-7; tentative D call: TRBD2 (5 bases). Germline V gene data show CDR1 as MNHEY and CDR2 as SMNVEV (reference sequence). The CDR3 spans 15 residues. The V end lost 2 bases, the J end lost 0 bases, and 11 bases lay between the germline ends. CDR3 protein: CASSLLGDRSYEQYF. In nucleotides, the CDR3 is TGTGCCAGCAGTTTACTGGGAGACCGCTCCTACGAGCAGTACTTC.

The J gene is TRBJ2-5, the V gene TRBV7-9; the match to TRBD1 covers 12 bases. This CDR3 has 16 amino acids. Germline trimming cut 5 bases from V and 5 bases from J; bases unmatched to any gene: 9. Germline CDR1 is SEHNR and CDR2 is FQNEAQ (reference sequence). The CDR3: CASSNRDRGRVETQYF. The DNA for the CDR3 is TGTGCCAGCAGCAATCGGGACAGGGGGCGCGTGGAGACCCAGTACTTC. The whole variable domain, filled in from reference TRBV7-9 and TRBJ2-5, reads DTGVSQNPRHKITKRGQNVTFRCDPISEHNRLYWYRQTLGQGPEFLTYFQNEAQLEKSRLLSDRFSAERPKGSFSTLEIQRTEQGDSAMYLCASSNRDRGRVETQYFGPGTRLLVL.

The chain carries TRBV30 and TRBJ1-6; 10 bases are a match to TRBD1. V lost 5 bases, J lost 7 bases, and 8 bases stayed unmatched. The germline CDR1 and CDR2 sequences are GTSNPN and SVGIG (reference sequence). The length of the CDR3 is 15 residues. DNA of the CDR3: TGTGCCTGGGGGACAGGGGTTTCTTTCAATTCACCCCTCCACTTT. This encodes CAWGTGVSFNSPLHF.

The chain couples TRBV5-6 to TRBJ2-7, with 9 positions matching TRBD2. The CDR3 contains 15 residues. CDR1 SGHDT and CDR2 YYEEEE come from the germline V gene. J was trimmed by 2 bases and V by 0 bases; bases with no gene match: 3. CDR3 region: CASSLALAGAYEQYF. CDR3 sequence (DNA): TGTGCCAGCAGCTTGGCCTTAGCGGGAGCCTACGAGCAGTACTTC.

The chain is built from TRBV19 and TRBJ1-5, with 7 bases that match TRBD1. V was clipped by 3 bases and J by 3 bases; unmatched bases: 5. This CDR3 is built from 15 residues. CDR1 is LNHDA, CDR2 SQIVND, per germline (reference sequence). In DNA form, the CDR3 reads TGTGCCAGTAGTATCCCCGACAGGGCCAATCAGCCCCAGCATTTT. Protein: CASSIPDRANQPQHF.

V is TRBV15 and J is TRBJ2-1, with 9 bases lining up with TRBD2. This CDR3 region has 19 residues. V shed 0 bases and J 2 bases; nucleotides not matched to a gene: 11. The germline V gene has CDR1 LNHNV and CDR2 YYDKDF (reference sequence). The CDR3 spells CATSRDGAGGPRTYNEQFF. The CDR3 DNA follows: TGTGCCACCAGCAGAGACGGCGCGGGGGGGCCTAGGACCTACAATGAGCAGTTCTTC.

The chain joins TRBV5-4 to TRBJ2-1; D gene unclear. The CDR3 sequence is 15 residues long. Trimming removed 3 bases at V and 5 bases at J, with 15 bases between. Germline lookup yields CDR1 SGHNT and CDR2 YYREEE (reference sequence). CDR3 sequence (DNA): TGTGCCAGCAGCTCACGCGAGACCTATAACAATGAGCAGTTCTTC. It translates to CASSSRETYNNEQFF. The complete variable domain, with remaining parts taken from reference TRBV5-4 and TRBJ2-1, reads ETGVTQSPTHLIKTRGQQVTLRCSSQSGHNTVSWYQQALGQGPQFIFQYYREEENGRGNFPPRFSGLQFPNYSSELNVNALELDDSALYLCASSSRETYNNEQFFGPGTRLTVL.

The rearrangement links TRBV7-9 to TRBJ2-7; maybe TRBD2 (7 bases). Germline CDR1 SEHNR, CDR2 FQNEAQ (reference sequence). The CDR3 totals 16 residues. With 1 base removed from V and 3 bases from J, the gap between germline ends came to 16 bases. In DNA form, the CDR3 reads TGTGCCAGCAGCTTAGAGGCGGGGGCCATCCTCTACGAGCAGTACTTC. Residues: CASSLEAGAILYEQYF.

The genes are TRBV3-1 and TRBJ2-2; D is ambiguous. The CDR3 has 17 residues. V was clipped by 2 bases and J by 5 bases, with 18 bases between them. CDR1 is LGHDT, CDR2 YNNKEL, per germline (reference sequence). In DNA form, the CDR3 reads TGTGCCAGCAGCCAACAGAGAAGGTGGGATGCGACCGGGGAGCTGTTTTTT. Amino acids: CASSQQRRWDATGELFF.

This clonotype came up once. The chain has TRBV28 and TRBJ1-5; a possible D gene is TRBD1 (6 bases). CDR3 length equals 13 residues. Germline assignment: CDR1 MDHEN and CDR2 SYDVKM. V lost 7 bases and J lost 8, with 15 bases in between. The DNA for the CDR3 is TGTGCCAGCACCCCAACAGGGAATGAGCCCCAGCATTTT. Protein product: CASTPTGNEPQHF. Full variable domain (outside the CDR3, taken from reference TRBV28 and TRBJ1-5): DVKVTQSSRYLVKRTGEKVFLECVQDMDHENMFWYRQDPGLGLRLIYFSYDVKMKEKGDIPEGYSVSREKKERFSLILESASTNQTSMYLCASTPTGNEPQHFGDGTRLSIL.

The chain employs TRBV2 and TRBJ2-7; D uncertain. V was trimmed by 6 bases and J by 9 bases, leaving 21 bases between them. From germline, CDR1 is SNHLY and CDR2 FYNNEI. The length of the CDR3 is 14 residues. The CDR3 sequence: CASRYPEGSLGQYF. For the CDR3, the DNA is TGTGCCAGCAGATACCCGGAAGGATCTCTAGGGCAGTACTTC.

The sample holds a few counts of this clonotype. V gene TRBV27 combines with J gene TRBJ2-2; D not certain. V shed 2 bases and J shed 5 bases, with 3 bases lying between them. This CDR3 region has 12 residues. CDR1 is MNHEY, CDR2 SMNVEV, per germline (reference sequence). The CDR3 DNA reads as TGTGCCAGCAGTTTAGAGACCGGGGAGCTGTTTTTT. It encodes CASSLETGELFF.

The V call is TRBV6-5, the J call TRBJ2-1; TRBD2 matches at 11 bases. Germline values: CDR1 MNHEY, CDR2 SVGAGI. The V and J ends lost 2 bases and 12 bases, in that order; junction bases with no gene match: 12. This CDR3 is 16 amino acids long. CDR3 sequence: CASSYAGTSGRRGQFF. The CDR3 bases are TGTGCCAGCAGTTACGCCGGGACTAGCGGACGAAGGGGGCAGTTCTTC.

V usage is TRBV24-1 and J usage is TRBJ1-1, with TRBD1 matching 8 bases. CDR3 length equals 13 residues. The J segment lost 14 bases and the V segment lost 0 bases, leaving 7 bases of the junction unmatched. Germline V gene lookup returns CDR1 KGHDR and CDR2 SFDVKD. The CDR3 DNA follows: TGTGCCACCAGTGATTTGCAACAGGGGGTAATGTTCTTT. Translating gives CATSDLQQGVMFF.

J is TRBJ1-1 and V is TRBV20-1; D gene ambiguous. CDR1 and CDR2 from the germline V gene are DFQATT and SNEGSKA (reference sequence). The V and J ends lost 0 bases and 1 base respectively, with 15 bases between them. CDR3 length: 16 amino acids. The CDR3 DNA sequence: TGCAGTGCTAGAGATTTGGCAGGAGCTTCGAACACTGAAGCTTTCTTT. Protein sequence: CSARDLAGASNTEAFF.

CDR3 sequence: CASSRVAQETQYF. CDR3 nucleotide sequence: TGTGCCAGCTCAAGGGTGGCCCAAGAGACCCAGTACTTC. This chain connects TRBV18 to TRBJ2-5, with D unresolved. Trimming removed 5 bases from V and 1 base from J, with 8 bases in between. Germline V gives CDR1 KGHSH, CDR2 LQKENI. This CDR3 is built from 13 residues.

The CDR3 spells CATSRDSPGELFF. CDR3 nucleotide sequence: TGTGCCACCAGCAGAGATTCGCCCGGGGAGCTGTTTTTT. The V and J genes are TRBV15 and TRBJ2-2, with D unresolved. This CDR3 spans 13 amino acids. Germline V gene sequence: CDR1 LNHNV, CDR2 YYDKDF (reference sequence). Trimming took 0 bases from V and 6 from J, leaving 5 bases between them.

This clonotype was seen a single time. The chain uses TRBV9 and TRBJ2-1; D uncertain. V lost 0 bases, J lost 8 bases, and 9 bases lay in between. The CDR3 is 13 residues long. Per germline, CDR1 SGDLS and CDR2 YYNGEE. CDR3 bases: TGTGCCAGCAGCGTAGCCCCGTGGGATGAGCAGTTCTTC. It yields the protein CASSVAPWDEQFF.

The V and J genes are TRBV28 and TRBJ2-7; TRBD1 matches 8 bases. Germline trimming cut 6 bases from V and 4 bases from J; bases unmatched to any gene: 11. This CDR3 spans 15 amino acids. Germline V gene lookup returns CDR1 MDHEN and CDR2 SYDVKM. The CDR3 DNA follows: TGTGCCAGCAGCTACCCGGGACAGGTCCTATACGAGCAGTACTTC. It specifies CASSYPGQVLYEQYF.